This T cell receptor beta chain was identified in a study of early T cells in non-severe SARS-CoV-2 infection. Only a few counts were recorded for this clonotype. J gave up 7 bases and V 4 bases, and 6 bases lay outside the gene matches. This CDR3 spans 14 amino acids. Germline-derived CDR1 and CDR2 are LGHDT and YNNKEL (reference sequence). TCRdb passed the 5' RACE reads through MiXCR, listing each CDR3 protein once. The table lists around 77,000 distinct CDR3 sequences, roughly 15% of them singletons. The source of this sequence is an adult who was a healthcare worker with PCR-confirmed SARS-CoV-2 infection or an uninfected control (not recorded which). The material was whole blood, obtained at baseline. V gene TRBV3-1 combines with J gene TRBJ2-7; TRBD1 matches at 11 bases. CDR3 nucleotides: TGTGCCAGCAGCCCGGGACAGGGGGTCAAGGAGCAGTACTTC. Translating it yields CASSPGQGVKEQYF.